The rows below give T cell receptor beta chains drawn from one sample of a study of blood T cells in healthy people across ages. TCRdb reanalysed the 5' RACE reads using MiXCR and keeps one entry per CDR3 protein. The sample yields around 990,000 distinct CDR3 sequences, about 25% seen once. The sample was also linked to a second study, of T cells of mothers and their children.

Sequenced: blood. All receptors come from a girl aged 2 to 10 in good health. CDR3s include the opening cysteine and the closing phenylalanine or tryptophan. The order of the fields is clone size, V gene, J gene, D gene, CDR3 DNA, CDR3 protein. A D gene is named only where the DNA matches it firmly. Rows give clone size only sometimes, using once, few, many, or a class for an expanded clone.

>NA|TRBV5-7|TRBJ2-7|TRBD2
TGTGCCAGCAGGGGTCTGCGGGAGAAGTACGAGCAGTACTTC
CASRGLREKYEQYF
>NA|TRBV9|TRBJ2-3|NA
TGTGCCAGCAGCGGCTTGTTGAGAGAAGATACGCAGTATTTT
CASSGLLREDTQYF
>NA|TRBV6-2/TRBV6-3|TRBJ2-1|NA
TGTGCCAGCAGTGCCGGACTATTATCCTACAATGAGCAGTTCTTC
CASSAGLLSYNEQFF
>NA|TRBV28|TRBJ2-1|TRBD2
TGTGCCAGCAGTTCGCAGATCCTAGCGGGAGTTTCCTACAACGAGCAGTTCTTC
CASSSQILAGVSYNEQFF
>many|TRBV12-3/TRBV12-4|TRBJ2-5|TRBD2
TGTGCCAGCAGCTCGGGGGGAGAGACCCAGTACTTC
CASSSGGETQYF
>NA|TRBV9|TRBJ2-3|TRBD2
TGTGCCAGCAGCGTAGACCGGACTAGCGGAAACCCTCTCACAGATACGCAGTATTTT
CASSVDRTSGNPLTDTQYF
>NA|TRBV7-9|TRBJ2-1|NA
TGTGCCAGCAGCTGGGGGTGGGGACTGATGACCAATGAGCAGTTCTTC
CASSWGWGLMTNEQFF
>few|TRBV12-3/TRBV12-4|TRBJ2-2|NA
TGTGCCAGCAGTTTAGGACATTCGAACACCGGGGAGCTGTTTTTT
CASSLGHSNTGELFF
>NA|TRBV7-2|TRBJ2-5|NA
TGTGCCAGCAGCCCCTCCCAGGGGCTTGCCCAAGAGACCCAGTACTTC
CASSPSQGLAQETQYF
>few|TRBV19|TRBJ2-7|TRBD1
TGTGCCAGTAGTACGACAGGGGGGCTTTCCTACGAGCAGTACTTC
CASSTTGGLSYEQYF
>few|TRBV29-1|TRBJ1-2|NA
TGCAGCGTTGTTGGTCGCCTAGCTAACTATGGCTACACCTTC
CSVVGRLANYGYTF
>NA|TRBV6-6|TRBJ1-2|NA
TGTGCCAGCCTTACCGGGACAAGCCTTAACTATGGCTACACCTTC
CASLTGTSLNYGYTF
>few|TRBV7-9|TRBJ2-5|TRBD2
TGTGCCAGCAGCTCGGGGAAGTTAGCGGGAGGGCCTGAGACCCAGTACTTC
CASSSGKLAGGPETQYF
>few|TRBV7-9|TRBJ1-5|NA
TGTGCCAGCACGAACCTCCTGGGAGATACGCAGCATTTT
CASTNLLGDTQHF
>few|TRBV20-1|TRBJ2-5|NA
TGCAGTGCTACAGAGATGGGGACCCAGTACTTC
CSATEMGTQYF
>NA|TRBV7-2|TRBJ2-7|NA
TGTGCCAGCAGCTTAGAGGGCAGTCCGAACTACGAGCAGTACTTC
CASSLEGSPNYEQYF
>few|TRBV6-5|TRBJ2-7|NA
TGTGCCAGCAGTTACCGCCAGGGCGAGCAGTACTTC
CASSYRQGEQYF
>NA|TRBV29-1|TRBJ1-2|TRBD1
TGCAGCGTTTCGACAGGGACTTCCTATGGCTACACCTTC
CSVSTGTSYGYTF
>few|TRBV12-5|TRBJ2-1|NA
TGTGCTAGTGGTACCCCGGACAGCGGAGGGTTCTTC
CASGTPDSGGFF
>few|TRBV7-9|TRBJ1-1|NA
TGTGCCAGCAGACCCAATGTAGAGACGGTTGAAGCTTTCTTT
CASRPNVETVEAFF
>NA|TRBV20-1|TRBJ2-5|NA
TGCAGTGCTAGAGAGACTCGAGAGACCCAGTACTTC
CSARETRETQYF
>NA|TRBV25-1|TRBJ2-1|TRBD2
TGTGCCAGCAGACCGGGACTAGCGGGAGGGCCAGCGAATGAGCAGTTCTTC
CASRPGLAGGPANEQFF
>many|TRBV4-1|TRBJ2-1|NA
TGCGCCAGCAGCCAAGAAGACCGGGGAGGCAATGAGCAGTTCTTC
CASSQEDRGGNEQFF
>NA|TRBV6-2/TRBV6-3|TRBJ2-3|NA
TGTGCCAGCAGCATTACGACCGACGGACTCAGCAGCACAGATACGCAGTATTTT
CASSITTDGLSSTDTQYF
>NA|TRBV6-2/TRBV6-3|TRBJ2-7|TRBD2
TGTGCCAGCAGTTACTCTGGGACTAGCGGCTACGAGCAGTACTTC
CASSYSGTSGYEQYF
>NA|TRBV20-1|TRBJ1-2|NA
TGCAGTGCTAGGCGGCAGAGCTATGGCTACACCTTC
CSARRQSYGYTF
>few|TRBV6-5|TRBJ2-1|NA
TGTGCCAGCAGAGGCCATTCCTACGAGCAGTTCTTC
CASRGHSYEQFF
>NA|TRBV6-5|TRBJ2-5|NA
TGTGCCAGCGGATTGGAGGGAGAAGAGACCCAGTACTTC
CASGLEGEETQYF
>NA|TRBV7-6|TRBJ2-1|NA
TGTGCCAGCAGCTTAGACTTTGGGTATGAGCAGTTCTTC
CASSLDFGYEQFF
>NA|TRBV29-1|TRBJ1-1|NA
TGCAGCGTTTTAGGGGCGGCTGAAGCTTTCTTT
CSVLGAAEAFF
>NA|TRBV4-1|TRBJ2-5|NA
TGCGCCGGCAGCCCCCCTAACCAAGAGACCCAGTACTTC
CAGSPPNQETQYF
>NA|TRBV11-2|TRBJ2-2|TRBD1
TGTGCCAGCAGCCCCTGGACAGGGGCTGTCTCCGGGGAGCTGTTTTTT
CASSPWTGAVSGELFF
>NA|TRBV7-2|TRBJ2-1|NA
TGTGCCAGCAATCGAGGGACTCTCGAGACCTACAATGAGCAGTTCTTC
CASNRGTLETYNEQFF
>NA|TRBV27|TRBJ2-7|NA
TGTGCCAGCAGTCCCAGGGGGGTAACCTACGAGCAGTACTTC
CASSPRGVTYEQYF
>NA|TRBV12-3/TRBV12-4|TRBJ1-4|NA
TGTGCCAGCAGCAGACCGGGTGAAGGCGAAAAACTGTTTTTT
CASSRPGEGEKLFF
>NA|TRBV2|TRBJ2-7|TRBD2
TGTGCCAGCGGAGCGGGGTCGAGCTCCTACGAGCAGTACTTC
CASGAGSSSYEQYF
>few|TRBV10-3|TRBJ2-3|TRBD2
TGTGCCATCACCCGGGGGGGCCTACCAGATACGCAGTATTTT
CAITRGGLPDTQYF
>few|TRBV12-5|TRBJ2-1|TRBD2
TGTGCTAGTGGTTTCACATTGACTAGCGGCATCTACAATGAGCAGTTCTTC
CASGFTLTSGIYNEQFF
>many|TRBV20-1|TRBJ2-7|TRBD1
TGCAGTGCTCGACAGGGTTCCTACGAGCAGTACTTC
CSARQGSYEQYF
>NA|TRBV20-1|TRBJ2-7|NA
TGCAGTGCTAGAGATAGGTCAGGAGTCCACGAGCAGTACTTC
CSARDRSGVHEQYF
>few|TRBV28|TRBJ2-2|TRBD2
TGTGCCAGCAGTTTTAACCGGGAGGGCCCCACCGGGGAGCTGTTTTTT
CASSFNREGPTGELFF
>NA|TRBV20-1|TRBJ2-1|TRBD2
TGCAGTGCTAGAGATGGACTAGCGGGGGTCAATGAGCAGTTCTTC
CSARDGLAGVNEQFF
>few|TRBV20-1|TRBJ2-3|NA
TGCAGTGCTTCTAGCACAGATACGCAGTATTTT
CSASSTDTQYF
>NA|TRBV7-7|TRBJ2-5|NA
TGTGCTAGCAGCTTAGACGGGAGAAAAGAGACCCAGTACTTC
CASSLDGRKETQYF
>few|TRBV5-1|TRBJ2-5|NA
TGCGCCAGCAGCCGGACCGGATCTGGGGAGACCCAGTACTTC
CASSRTGSGETQYF
>NA|TRBV4-1|TRBJ2-7|TRBD2
TGCGCCAGCAGCCAAGTACTAGCGGGAGGGTCTGCCTACGAGCAGTACTTC
CASSQVLAGGSAYEQYF
>NA|TRBV5-1|TRBJ2-1|TRBD2
TGCGCCAGCAGCCGAATCCAACTAGCGGACTCCTACAATGAGCAGTTCTTC
CASSRIQLADSYNEQFF
>NA|TRBV7-2|TRBJ1-1|NA
TGTGCCAGCAGCTTAGTTGTTTCTGAAGCTTTCTTT
CASSLVVSEAFF
>few|TRBV4-3|TRBJ2-7|NA
TGCGCCAGCAGCCAAGATTGGGAGTCCTCCTACGAGCAGTACTTC
CASSQDWESSYEQYF
>NA|TRBV29-1|TRBJ2-7|NA
TGCAGCGTTGAGTCGAGACTGGGCGAGCAGTACTTC
CSVESRLGEQYF
>NA|TRBV10-3|TRBJ2-1|TRBD2
TGTGCCATCAGTGAGTCACGACTGGGAAGAGCGGGGCATAATGAGCAGTTCTTC
CAISESRLGRAGHNEQFF
>NA|TRBV12-3/TRBV12-4|TRBJ2-1|TRBD1
TGTGCCAGCAGCGGACAGGGTTGGGTAGGTGAGCAGTTCTTC
CASSGQGWVGEQFF
>few|TRBV2|TRBJ1-2|TRBD1
TGTGCCAGACCTTCCGGGACAGGGAATGGCTACACCTTC
CARPSGTGNGYTF
>NA|TRBV13|TRBJ2-5|NA
TGTGCCAGCAGCTGGGGAGTTCAGGGGACCCAGTACTTC
CASSWGVQGTQYF
>few|TRBV29-1|TRBJ2-1|NA
TGCAGCGTTGTGCCAGGGGACAATGAGCAGTTCTTC
CSVVPGDNEQFF
>few|TRBV12-3/TRBV12-4|TRBJ1-1|TRBD1
TGTGCCAGCAGTCCCCGGGACAGGCCTGAAGCTTTCTTT
CASSPRDRPEAFF
>few|TRBV29-1|TRBJ2-1|NA
TGCAGCGTTAACACAGGGATCCATGAGCAGTTCTTC
CSVNTGIHEQFF
>NA|TRBV20-1|TRBJ1-2|NA
TGCAGTGCTAGGGTCCCTAATATCTATGGCTACACCTTC
CSARVPNIYGYTF